Listed below are T cell receptor beta chains from one sample, sequenced in a study of blood T cell repertoires in COVID-19. TCRdb's table, derived via immunoSEQ multiplex PCR, lists solely in-frame clones and lacks some. The sample lists 80,000 to 95,000 clones; 81% were seen once. Sequences were obtained from peripheral blood. The receptors stem from an elderly man with acute or convalescent COVID-19. CDR3s include the opening cysteine and the closing phenylalanine or tryptophan. Each record gives: clone size, V gene, D gene, J gene, CDR3 DNA, CDR3 protein. The D gene is left open where the match is weak. Clone size is not always given. Where it is, it says once, few, many or a class for expanded clones.

abundance: -
v_gene: TRBV5-4
d_gene: -
j_gene: TRBJ1-5
CDR3nt: TGTGCCAGCAGCGAAACACCTAATCAGCCCCAGCATTTT
CDR3aa: CASSETPNQPQHF

abundance: -
v_gene: TRBV6-5
d_gene: -
j_gene: TRBJ1-5
CDR3nt: TGTGCCAGCAGGGGGGGGGATCGTCAGCCCCAGCATTTT
CDR3aa: CASRGGDRQPQHF

abundance: once
v_gene: TRBV19
d_gene: -
j_gene: TRBJ1-5
CDR3nt: TGTGCCAGTAGTATGAGGGTTGTGGACGCGCCCCAGCATTTT
CDR3aa: CASSMRVVDAPQHF

abundance: -
v_gene: TRBV7-8
d_gene: TRBD1
j_gene: TRBJ2-4
CDR3nt: TGTGCCAGCAGCGACCTAGACAGGGGCGTTCAGTACTTC
CDR3aa: CASSDLDRGVQYF

abundance: -
v_gene: TRBV7-9
d_gene: TRBD1
j_gene: TRBJ1-4
CDR3nt: TGTGCCAGCAGCTTAGCTCAGACAGGGGTTAATGAAAAACTGTTTTTT
CDR3aa: CASSLAQTGVNEKLFF

abundance: -
v_gene: TRBV24-1
d_gene: TRBD1
j_gene: TRBJ2-2
CDR3nt: TGTGCCACCAGTGATCGGGACAGGGCAAGCGGGGAGCTGTTTTTT
CDR3aa: CATSDRDRASGELFF

abundance: -
v_gene: TRBV7-7
d_gene: TRBD1
j_gene: TRBJ2-5
CDR3nt: TGTGCTAGCAGCCGCGGGACAGGGGGAGCCCAAGAGACCCAGTACTTC
CDR3aa: CASSRGTGGAQETQYF

abundance: -
v_gene: TRBV12-3/TRBV12-4
d_gene: -
j_gene: TRBJ1-2
CDR3nt: TGTGCCAGCAGTTTTTCAGGGCGCGGCTACACCTTC
CDR3aa: CASSFSGRGYTF

abundance: -
v_gene: TRBV29-1
d_gene: -
j_gene: TRBJ2-5
CDR3nt: TGCAGCGTTGAGGGGCCCCACCAAGAGACCCAGTACTTC
CDR3aa: CSVEGPHQETQYF

abundance: -
v_gene: TRBV28
d_gene: TRBD2
j_gene: TRBJ2-1
CDR3nt: TGTGCCAGCAGGACGGGGCTAGCGGGAGAGGGAAATGAGCAGTTCTTC
CDR3aa: CASRTGLAGEGNEQFF

abundance: -
v_gene: TRBV7-6
d_gene: TRBD1
j_gene: TRBJ2-7
CDR3nt: TGTGCCAGCAGCGCCCAGGGGGAGACCTACGAGCAGTACTTC
CDR3aa: CASSAQGETYEQYF

abundance: few
v_gene: TRBV7-6
d_gene: -
j_gene: TRBJ2-7
CDR3nt: TGTGCCAGCAGCTACAGGGACCACGAGCAGTACTTC
CDR3aa: CASSYRDHEQYF

abundance: few
v_gene: TRBV18
d_gene: -
j_gene: TRBJ1-2
CDR3nt: TGTGCCAGCTCTCAAGACACGACCAACTATGGCTACACCTTC
CDR3aa: CASSQDTTNYGYTF

abundance: -
v_gene: TRBV28
d_gene: TRBD2
j_gene: TRBJ2-1
CDR3nt: TGTGCCAGCAGTTTAGGGAGGGTTAGGGGTGAGCAGTTCTTC
CDR3aa: CASSLGRVRGEQFF

abundance: once
v_gene: TRBV3-1/TRBV3-2
d_gene: -
j_gene: TRBJ1-3
CDR3nt: TGTGCCAGCAGCCGCGGACTCCAGAACTCTGGAAACACCATATATTTT
CDR3aa: CASSRGLQNSGNTIYF

abundance: -
v_gene: TRBV19
d_gene: -
j_gene: TRBJ2-1
CDR3nt: TGTGCCAGTACCCTTAACCCAAGGCTAGCTTACAATGAGCAGTTCTTC
CDR3aa: CASTLNPRLAYNEQFF

abundance: many
v_gene: TRBV7-9
d_gene: TRBD1
j_gene: TRBJ2-1
CDR3nt: TGTGCCAGCAGCTTTGACAGGGGCAATGAGCAGTTCTTC
CDR3aa: CASSFDRGNEQFF

abundance: -
v_gene: TRBV29-1
d_gene: -
j_gene: TRBJ1-2
CDR3nt: TGCAGCGTTGAAGATCGCAAGCGGGGCAACTATGGCTACACCTTC
CDR3aa: CSVEDRKRGNYGYTF

abundance: -
v_gene: TRBV6-5
d_gene: -
j_gene: TRBJ1-1
CDR3nt: TGTGCCAGCAGTATCCGGTTGCTGGACACTGAAGCTTTCTTT
CDR3aa: CASSIRLLDTEAFF

abundance: -
v_gene: TRBV9
d_gene: TRBD2
j_gene: TRBJ2-2
CDR3nt: TGTGCCAGCAGCTCCCTAGCGGGTTCCGGGGAGCTGTTTTTT
CDR3aa: CASSSLAGSGELFF

abundance: -
v_gene: TRBV12-3/TRBV12-4
d_gene: TRBD1
j_gene: TRBJ2-7
CDR3nt: TGTGCCAGCCGCCAGGGGGCGCGAGAGCAGTACTTC
CDR3aa: CASRQGAREQYF

abundance: -
v_gene: TRBV29-1
d_gene: -
j_gene: TRBJ1-1
CDR3nt: TGCAGCGTTCGGGAGAACACTGAAGCTTTCTTT
CDR3aa: CSVRENTEAFF

abundance: -
v_gene: TRBV4-3
d_gene: -
j_gene: TRBJ2-2
CDR3nt: TGCGCCAGCAGCCGGATCCGAGGGGACACCCGGGGGGACACCGGGGAGCTGTTTTTT
CDR3aa: CASSRIRGDTRGDTGELFF

abundance: -
v_gene: TRBV21-1
d_gene: -
j_gene: TRBJ2-7
CDR3nt: TGTGCCAGCAACCAAATTAGAGGGTACAGAGTCTACGAGCAGTACTTC
CDR3aa: CASNQIRGYRVYEQYF

abundance: -
v_gene: TRBV28
d_gene: -
j_gene: TRBJ2-7
CDR3nt: TGTGCCAGCACTTCGGGGAACGGGGCCTACGAGCAGTACTTC
CDR3aa: CASTSGNGAYEQYF

abundance: -
v_gene: TRBV30
d_gene: TRBD2
j_gene: TRBJ2-1
CDR3nt: TGTGCCTGGAGTGTACAAAGGACTAGCGGGAACGAGCAGTTCTTC
CDR3aa: CAWSVQRTSGNEQFF

abundance: -
v_gene: TRBV19
d_gene: TRBD2
j_gene: TRBJ2-3
CDR3nt: TGTGCCAGTAGTATCCCAGCGGGAAGGGGCACAGATACGCAGTATTTT
CDR3aa: CASSIPAGRGTDTQYF

abundance: -
v_gene: TRBV28
d_gene: -
j_gene: TRBJ2-3
CDR3nt: TGTGCCAGCAGTTTGGGGGGGGCCGCAGATACGCAGTATTTT
CDR3aa: CASSLGGAADTQYF

abundance: -
v_gene: TRBV4-3
d_gene: TRBD2
j_gene: TRBJ2-6
CDR3nt: TGCGCCAGCAACCTGGGAGGGCCTGGGGCCAACGTCCTGACTTTC
CDR3aa: CASNLGGPGANVLTF

abundance: once
v_gene: TRBV7-2
d_gene: TRBD1
j_gene: TRBJ1-4
CDR3nt: TGTGCCAGCAGCTTAGGCGGGACAGGGCGCGAAAAACTGTTTTTT
CDR3aa: CASSLGGTGREKLFF

abundance: -
v_gene: TRBV9
d_gene: -
j_gene: TRBJ1-6
CDR3nt: TGTGCCAGCAGCGTAGAACAGGGTGGAACACCCCTCCACTTT
CDR3aa: CASSVEQGGTPLHF

abundance: -
v_gene: TRBV30
d_gene: TRBD2
j_gene: TRBJ2-1
CDR3nt: TGTGCCTGGAGTGTGATAGCGGGAGGGCGGGGTAATGAGCAGTTCTTC
CDR3aa: CAWSVIAGGRGNEQFF

abundance: -
v_gene: TRBV2
d_gene: -
j_gene: TRBJ1-5
CDR3nt: TGTGCCAGCAGTGAAAGTAGGGGGAATCAGCCCCAGCATTTT
CDR3aa: CASSESRGNQPQHF

abundance: -
v_gene: TRBV29-1
d_gene: -
j_gene: TRBJ2-5
CDR3nt: TGCACCTTTGACAAGCTCCGGGAGACCCAGTACTTC
CDR3aa: CTFDKLRETQYF

abundance: -
v_gene: TRBV6-2/TRBV6-3
d_gene: -
j_gene: TRBJ2-7
CDR3nt: TGTGCCAGCAGTTACTCTGGGACACCTACCTACGAGCAGTACTTC
CDR3aa: CASSYSGTPTYEQYF

abundance: -
v_gene: TRBV28
d_gene: -
j_gene: TRBJ1-5
CDR3nt: TGTGCCAGCAGTTTATGGGGGGGAAGCAATCAGCCCCAGCATTTT
CDR3aa: CASSLWGGSNQPQHF

abundance: few
v_gene: TRBV23-1
d_gene: TRBD1
j_gene: TRBJ2-7
CDR3nt: TGCGCCAGCAGTTGGTCCGGGACAGAATCCTACGAGCAGTACTTC
CDR3aa: CASSWSGTESYEQYF

abundance: -
v_gene: TRBV20-1
d_gene: -
j_gene: TRBJ2-2
CDR3nt: TGCAGTGCTAGTCAGGGCGTCGGGACCGGGGAGCTGTTTTTT
CDR3aa: CSASQGVGTGELFF

abundance: -
v_gene: TRBV5-1
d_gene: -
j_gene: TRBJ1-6
CDR3nt: TGCGCCAGCAGCGACGGGACGGGAGATTCACCCCTCCACTTT
CDR3aa: CASSDGTGDSPLHF

abundance: -
v_gene: TRBV24-1
d_gene: -
j_gene: TRBJ1-2
CDR3nt: TGTGCCACCAGTGATCAGTATGGCTACACCTTC
CDR3aa: CATSDQYGYTF

abundance: -
v_gene: TRBV2
d_gene: -
j_gene: TRBJ2-6
CDR3nt: TGTGCCAGCAGTGGAGGTCAGTTCTCTGGCGCCAACGTCCTGACTTTC
CDR3aa: CASSGGQFSGANVLTF

abundance: -
v_gene: TRBV25-1
d_gene: TRBD1
j_gene: TRBJ2-2
CDR3nt: TGTGCCAGCAGTGAATCCCGCAGGGGGACCACCGGGGAGCTGTTTTTT
CDR3aa: CASSESRRGTTGELFF

abundance: -
v_gene: TRBV3-1/TRBV3-2
d_gene: -
j_gene: TRBJ1-1
CDR3nt: TGTGCCAGCAGCCTATGGGCGAGCCCTGAAGCTTTCTTT
CDR3aa: CASSLWASPEAFF

abundance: -
v_gene: TRBV27
d_gene: -
j_gene: TRBJ2-1
CDR3nt: TGTGCCAGCCGGATACTAGCCGATCATTACAATGAGCAGTTCTTC
CDR3aa: CASRILADHYNEQFF

abundance: -
v_gene: TRBV4-2
d_gene: -
j_gene: TRBJ1-6
CDR3nt: TGTGCCAGCAGCCCTTCCACCGGCGGTCCCCTCCACTTT
CDR3aa: CASSPSTGGPLHF

abundance: -
v_gene: TRBV7-9
d_gene: -
j_gene: TRBJ2-7
CDR3nt: TGTGCCAGCAGCTTAGACGGTGCTACCGAGCAGTACTTC
CDR3aa: CASSLDGATEQYF

abundance: -
v_gene: TRBV19
d_gene: -
j_gene: TRBJ1-1
CDR3nt: TGTGCCAGTACTAAGACCTCGAGGAGGTACACTGAAGCTTTCTTT
CDR3aa: CASTKTSRRYTEAFF